A selection of T cell receptor beta chains follows, all from one sample in a study of CD8 T cells in Susac syndrome. TCRdb analysed the immunoSEQ multiplex PCR reads with MiXCR anew, one entry per CDR3 protein. Among under 200,000 distinct CDR3 sequences listed, 90% to 95% were seen once. Source material: CD4+ T cells from PBMCs. The receptor source for this set is a human donor with Susac syndrome. The CDR3 runs from the conserved cysteine through the conserved F or W. The D gene is left open where the match is weak. Size tells how often a clone was seen (once, few, many) or the class of an expanded clone, and some rows leave it out.

D	size	J	V	CDR3	DNA
-	-	TRBJ1-4	TRBV27	CASSLNGIAEKLFF	TGTGCCAGCAGTTTAAACGGGATAGCTGAAAAACTGTTTTTT
-	once	TRBJ1-1	TRBV7-3	CASSLNTRGVSTEAFF	TGTGCCAGCAGCTTAAATACACGGGGAGTGAGCACTGAAGCTTTCTTT
TRBD2	-	TRBJ2-1	TRBV4-2	CASSQRRLGLAGQVGSYNEQFF	TGTGCCAGCAGCCAACGACGTCTCGGACTAGCGGGACAGGTTGGCTCCTACAATGAGCAGTTCTTC
-	-	TRBJ2-5	TRBV5-1	CASSLGDPPGETQYF	TGCGCCAGCAGCTTAGGGGACCCCCCTGGAGAGACCCAGTACTTC
-	once	TRBJ1-5	TRBV15	CATSRDFIDQPQHF	TGTGCCACCAGCAGAGATTTTATAGATCAGCCCCAGCATTTT
-	-	TRBJ1-2	TRBV12-3/TRBV12-4	CASSLNGGYTF	TGTGCCAGCAGTTTAAATGGTGGCTACACCTTC
TRBD1	-	TRBJ2-5	TRBV5-1	CASSYQGARETQYF	TGCGCCAGCAGCTACCAGGGGGCGCGGGAGACCCAGTACTTC
TRBD2	-	TRBJ2-3	TRBV5-1	CASSLAGDATDTQYF	TGCGCCAGCAGCTTAGCGGGGGACGCCACAGATACGCAGTATTTT
-	-	TRBJ2-3	TRBV7-9	CASSFSGPAQYF	TGTGCCAGCAGCTTTTCCGGGCCTGCGCAGTATTTT
-	once	TRBJ2-7	TRBV12-3/TRBV12-4	CASRTGGTGQNEQYF	TGTGCCAGCAGGACGGGAGGGACAGGGCAAAATGAGCAGTACTTC
TRBD2	-	TRBJ2-2	TRBV28	CASRTREFTGELFF	TGTGCCAGCAGGACGCGGGAGTTCACCGGGGAGCTGTTTTTT
TRBD1	-	TRBJ2-7	TRBV12-3/TRBV12-4	CASGTGTGMYGEQYF	TGTGCCAGCGGAACAGGGACAGGGATGTATGGCGAGCAGTACTTC
TRBD1	-	TRBJ1-1	TRBV2	CASSGVWDREAFF	TGTGCCAGCAGTGGAGTATGGGACAGAGAAGCTTTCTTT
-	-	TRBJ1-4	TRBV4-1	CASSQGPPGSTNEKLFF	TGCGCCAGCAGCCAAGGCCCCCCCGGATCAACTAATGAAAAACTGTTTTTT
-	few	TRBJ2-7	TRBV9	CASSPQGGLGYEQYF	TGTGCCAGCAGCCCCCAGGGGGGCCTCGGCTACGAGCAGTACTTC
TRBD2	-	TRBJ2-1	TRBV28	CASTAGANNEQFF	TGTGCCAGCACCGCGGGAGCAAACAATGAGCAGTTCTTC
-	-	TRBJ1-5	TRBV7-2	CASSLEGRSNQPQHF	TGTGCCAGCAGCTTAGAAGGCAGAAGCAATCAGCCCCAGCATTTT
TRBD2	-	TRBJ2-1	TRBV10-3	CAISESGLENNEQFF	TGTGCCATCAGTGAGTCCGGACTAGAAAACAATGAGCAGTTCTTC
-	-	TRBJ2-3	TRBV10-3	CAISREVSTDTQYF	TGTGCCATCAGTCGGGAAGTAAGCACAGATACGCAGTATTTT
-	-	TRBJ2-1	TRBV3-1	CASTGEGNEQFF	TGTGCCAGCACCGGAGAGGGCAATGAGCAGTTCTTC
-	-	TRBJ1-4	TRBV5-1	CASSLGDPNEKLFF	TGCGCCAGCAGCTTAGGGGACCCTAATGAAAAACTGTTTTTT
TRBD1	-	TRBJ1-2	TRBV27	CASSLDRFGGYTF	TGTGCCAGCAGTTTGGACAGGTTCGGGGGCTACACCTTC
-	once	TRBJ2-7	TRBV6-5	CASSYSRVGEQYF	TGTGCCAGCAGTTACTCGAGGGTGGGGGAGCAGTACTTC
TRBD2	-	TRBJ2-3	TRBV6-1	CASYREFTGLAGTTDTQYF	TGTGCCAGCTATCGAGAGTTTACGGGACTAGCGGGGACCACAGATACGCAGTATTTT
-	-	TRBJ2-1	TRBV2	CASSEDNEQFF	TGTGCCAGCAGTGAGGACAATGAGCAGTTCTTC
TRBD1	-	TRBJ1-5	TRBV3-1	CASSQAGTGHIQPQHF	TGTGCCAGCAGCCAAGCCGGGACAGGGCATATTCAGCCCCAGCATTTT
TRBD1	once	TRBJ1-5	TRBV7-9	CASSSSSGTDSNQPQHF	TGTGCCAGCAGCTCGTCCTCCGGGACAGATAGCAATCAGCCCCAGCATTTT
-	-	TRBJ1-2	TRBV19	CASSILGEGYTF	TGTGCCAGTAGTATCCTTGGAGAAGGCTACACCTTC
TRBD1	-	TRBJ1-2	TRBV7-6	CASSPLTGATTYGYTF	TGTGCCAGCAGCCCCTTAACAGGGGCCACAACCTATGGCTACACCTTC
-	-	TRBJ1-5	TRBV2	CASRTTENQPQHF	TGTGCCAGCAGGACCACAGAGAATCAGCCCCAGCATTTT